One and the same sample provided the 5 T cell receptor beta chains below, sequenced in a study of cytomegalovirus exposure and HLA in healthy donors. A multiplex PCR was run with 60 Vbeta primers and 13 Jbeta primers. Sequenced by immunoSEQ multiplex PCR; TCRdb stores in-frame clones only, minus some. The table has some 110,000 clones, just over 70% seen once. Sequencing was performed on PBMCs. These receptors were collected from a boy aged 5 to 17 in good health and CMV-seronegative.

The chain links TRBV5-6 to TRBJ1-2; 7 nucleotides line up with TRBD1. V shed 5 bases, J shed 7 bases, and the junction held 8 bases outside the gene matches. Germline V CDR1 and CDR2: SGHDT, YYEEEE. The CDR3 length is 13 residues. The CDR3 reads CASRPKPGGGYTF. CDR3 bases: TGTGCCAGCAGACCGAAACCAGGGGGTGGCTACACCTTC.

In its sample, this clone was seen a few times. The chain has TRBV7-9 and TRBJ1-2, with TRBD1 matching over 8 bases. The CDR3 covers 16 residues. The germline V gene has CDR1 SEHNR and CDR2 FQNEAQ (reference sequence). Losses at the gene ends were 0 bases for V and 4 bases for J; bases not matched to a gene: 7. Here the CDR3 DNA reads TGTGCCAGCAGCTTAGCTATACAGGGGGGCGGCTATGGCTACACCTTC. Translation gives CASSLAIQGGGYGYTF.

V is TRBV4-2 and J is TRBJ1-5; D remains unclear. Germline V lookup: CDR1 LGHNA, CDR2 YNFKEQ. The V and J ends lost 5 bases and 0 bases respectively, with 11 bases between them. This CDR3 has 15 residues. In nucleotides, the CDR3 is TGTGCCAGCAGCGAGAGGCAGATTAGCAATCAGCCCCAGCATTTT. Translation gives CASSERQISNQPQHF.

The chain uses TRBV27 and TRBJ1-2, with 11 bases fitting TRBD1. Trimming cost V 10 bases and J 4 bases; bases outside gene matches: 8. This CDR3 region has 14 residues. Per the germline V gene, CDR1 is MNHEY and CDR2 is SMNVEV (reference sequence). The CDR3 loop reads CATRTGGGGYGYTF. CDR3 in DNA: TGTGCCACCCGGACAGGGGGCGGGGGCTATGGCTACACCTTC.

The chain has TRBV9 and TRBJ2-2; 9 positions agree with TRBD2. Germline CDR1 and CDR2: SGDLS and YYNGEE. Trimming took 4 bases from V and 5 from J; bases not matched to a gene: 12. The CDR3 has 17 amino acids. In nucleotides, the CDR3 is TGTGCCAGCAGCTCCCTAGGGGGACTAGCAAGTACCGGGGAGCTGTTTTTT. The encoded protein is CASSSLGGLASTGELFF. The whole variable domain, filled in from reference TRBV9 and TRBJ2-2, reads DSGVTQTPKHLITATGQRVTLRCSPRSGDLSVYWYQQSLDQGLQFLIQYYNGEERAKGNILERFSAQQFPDLHSELNLSSLELGDSALYFCASSSLGGLASTGELFFGEGSRLTVL.